The T cell receptor beta chain described here comes from a study of blood T cell repertoires in COVID-19. From germline, CDR1 is SGHTA and CDR2 FQGNSA. The CDR3 is 16 amino acids. Trimming shortened V by 3 bases and J by 0 bases, and 14 bases separated the two germline ends. Libraries were prepared by immunoSEQ multiplex PCR; TCRdb keeps only in-frame clonotypes and omits some of them. This repertoire shows tens of thousands of clones, about nine tenths found once; its top ten account for more than 1.5%. This clone has a handful of counts. The chain is built from TRBV7-2 and TRBJ1-1; D is perhaps TRBD1 (6 bases). This receptor was taken from an older woman with acute or convalescent COVID-19. The sequenced material came from peripheral blood. The CDR3 DNA sequence: TGTGCCAGCAGCTTTCAGGGGCCTACAATGAACACTGAAGCTTTCTTT. It yields the protein CASSFQGPTMNTEAFF.